This TCR beta chain was identified during a study of blood T cells in healthy people across ages. It was about 10 milliliters of peripheral blood that were drawn from each donor. In each sample, at least 7 million PBMCs were isolated. Findings and limits, study-wide: The diversity estimates, figures obtained from one million T cells, were considered underestimates. When set beside aged donors, long-lived donors presented more naive CD4+ cells and higher diversity.

The second PCR ran about 6 to 12 cycles with a sample-barcoded 5' primer and J-beta primers. TCRdb used MiXCR to reprocess the 5' RACE reads, holding one entry per CDR3 protein. The table records more than 800,000 distinct CDR3 sequences, less than 50% of them present only once. This clonotype was recorded only once. Its antigen is still unknown. The CDR3 consists of 14 residues. V was cut by 10 bases and J by 3 bases, with 19 bases left in between. Germline V gives CDR1 MRHNA, CDR2 SNTAGT. V is TRBV6-4 and J is TRBJ2-7; D ambiguous. This receptor was identified in a woman aged 55-69 years in good health. Sequencing was performed on blood. The CDR3 bases are TGTGCCATTACGACGAGAGGAACAAGCTACGAGCAGTACTTC. This translates into CAITTRGTSYEQYF.